These 32 T cell receptor beta chains originate from one sample sequenced in a study of blood T cell repertoires in COVID-19. Clones were read by immunoSEQ multiplex PCR, and TCRdb kept only the in-frame ones, dropping some. The sample carries hundreds of thousands of clones, roughly 86% recorded once. Sample: peripheral blood. The receptor source for this set is a woman in her thirties who had recovered from COVID-19.

CDR3 sequence: CASSPQGTGASPLHF. CDR3 nucleotides: TGTGCCAGCTCACCCCAAGGGACAGGGGCTTCACCCCTCCACTTT. The chain combines TRBV18 with TRBJ1-6, with TRBD1 matching 10 bases. The ends lost 3 bases at V and 9 bases at J; junction bases unmatched: 5. CDR3 length equals 15 residues. Germline CDR1 is KGHSH and CDR2 is LQKENI.

The count of this clone is one. This chain connects TRBV3-1 (or the pseudogene TRBV3-2) to TRBJ1-6; D is perhaps TRBD1 (6 bases). Trimming pared 0 bases from V and 10 bases from J, leaving 13 bases between. Germline CDR1 and CDR2: LGHDT and YNNKEL (reference sequence). The CDR3 sequence is 15 residues long. The CDR3 nucleotides are TGTGCCAGCAGCCAAGAAGGCGGGGGGCAATCACCCCTCCACTTT. Amino acid sequence: CASSQEGGGQSPLHF.

V gene TRBV10-3 combines with J gene TRBJ2-5, with D unresolved. Trimming pared 11 bases from V and 5 bases from J, leaving 12 bases between. CDR3 length: 11 amino acids. The germline V gene encodes CDR1 ENHRY and CDR2 SYGVKD. The CDR3 DNA reads TGTGCCTCGGGTGGCTGGGAGACCCAGTACTTC. Translation gives CASGGWETQYF.

This chain uses TRBV3-1 (or the pseudogene TRBV3-2) with TRBJ1-2; D not resolved. Trimming took off 1 base at V and 0 bases at J, with 12 bases between the two ends. The CDR3 extends over 16 amino acids. Germline CDR1 reads LGHDT; CDR2 reads YNNKEL (reference sequence). For the CDR3, the DNA is TGTGCCAGCAGCCAAGGGGCGGGGTGGGCTAACTATGGCTACACCTTC. Protein product: CASSQGAGWANYGYTF.

The CDR3 sequence: CASSLGQGSGEQFF. CDR3 DNA: TGTGCCAGCAGCCTGGGACAGGGCTCGGGTGAGCAGTTCTTC. The gene calls are TRBV11-3 and TRBJ2-1, with 9 bases aligning to TRBD1. There are 14 residues in the CDR3. CDR1 SGHNT and CDR2 YENEEA come from the germline V gene. Trimming cost V 5 bases and J 9 bases; bases outside gene matches: 8.

Concerning this clone itself: The same CDR3 can be traced to other DNA sequences in this sample. The chain carries TRBV3-1 (or the pseudogene TRBV3-2) and TRBJ2-5, with D tentatively TRBD2 (6 bases). This CDR3 contains 14 residues. CDR1 is LGHDT and CDR2 is YNNKEL in the germline V gene (reference sequence). V shed 1 base and J shed 5 bases, with 11 bases lying between them. The CDR3 sequence: CASSQGTGGETQYF. As DNA, the CDR3 is TGTGCCAGCAGCCAAGGTACAGGAGGGGAGACCCAGTACTTC.

V is TRBV27 and J is TRBJ1-4; tentatively, D is TRBD1 (6 bases). CDR1 and CDR2 from the germline V gene are MNHEY and SMNVEV (reference sequence). The CDR3 sequence is 15 residues long. The V end was cut by 0 bases, the J end by 3 bases, with 8 bases between. The CDR3 sequence is CASSLSTGPNEKLFF. CDR3 sequence (DNA): TGTGCCAGCAGTTTATCTACAGGGCCTAATGAAAAACTGTTTTTT.

The chain is built from TRBV9 and TRBJ2-1; 8 bases agree with TRBD2. The CDR3 is made up of 17 amino acids. Trimming at V came to 3 bases and at J to 9 bases, leaving 17 bases not matched to a gene. Germline V gene lookup returns CDR1 SGDLS and CDR2 YYNGEE. CDR3 nucleotides: TGTGCCAGCAGCGCGTATCTAGCGGGTACGTACTATTCTGAGCAGTTCTTC. It codes for CASSAYLAGTYYSEQFF.

The J gene is TRBJ2-1, the V gene TRBV4-1; 13 nucleotides line up with TRBD2. Germline loops: CDR1 MGHRA, CDR2 YSYEKL. The CDR3 extends over 16 amino acids. The J segment lost 7 bases and the V segment lost 4 bases, leaving 7 bases of the junction unmatched. The CDR3 spells CASSRPGTSGKNEQFF. DNA of the CDR3: TGCGCCAGCAGCCGGCCCGGGACTAGCGGGAAAAATGAGCAGTTCTTC.

The chain links TRBV5-1 to TRBJ2-1; TRBD2 aligns across 9 bases. In germline, CDR1 is SGHRS, CDR2 YFSETQ. The ends lost 2 bases at V and 6 bases at J; junction bases unmatched: 6. This CDR3 spans 15 amino acids. CDR3 bases: TGCGCCAGCAGCTTCAGTAGCGGGAGCTCCAATGAGCAGTTCTTC. Its protein product is CASSFSSGSSNEQFF.

The V and J genes are TRBV5-6 and TRBJ1-1; unclear D gene. The CDR3 contains 14 residues. Trimming cost V 6 bases and J 6 bases, with 18 bases left between them. Germline loops: CDR1 SGHDT, CDR2 YYEEEE. The CDR3 nucleotides are TGTGCCAGCACCCCCTCCTCGGGAGCCCCTGAAGCTTTCTTT. Residues: CASTPSSGAPEAFF.

The rearrangement uses TRBV7-6 and TRBJ2-5; 9 bases are shared with TRBD2. This CDR3 is built from 16 residues. The germline gives CDR1 SGHVS, CDR2 FNYEAQ. J lost 9 bases, V lost 5 bases, and 16 bases had no gene match. CDR3 DNA sequence: TGTGCCAGCAGCCCGGCTGGGCTAGCGGGACCGTCCGCCCAGTACTTC. Its translation is CASSPAGLAGPSAQYF.

This clone was counted a few times. In the same sample, other DNA sequences code for this CDR3. The chain links TRBV5-1 to TRBJ2-3; D is perhaps TRBD2 (5 bases). This CDR3 is 15 amino acids long. CDR1 and CDR2 from the germline V gene are SGHRS and YFSETQ. Trimming took off 3 bases at V and 1 base at J, with 12 bases between the two ends. The CDR3: CASSSGGLGTDTQYF. The DNA for the CDR3 is TGCGCCAGCAGCTCCGGAGGACTCGGCACAGATACGCAGTATTTT.

The V gene is TRBV24-1, the J gene TRBJ1-1; D perhaps matches TRBD1 (5 bases). The CDR3 contains 14 residues. V lost 6 bases and J 4 bases, leaving 14 bases between the germline ends. Germline CDR1 is KGHDR and CDR2 is SFDVKD. CDR3 nucleotide sequence: TGTGCCACCAGTCGCGATGGGGGGATCACTGAAGCTTTCTTT. It translates to CATSRDGGITEAFF.

The J gene is TRBJ2-6, the V gene TRBV4-1; 10 bases map to TRBD1. The germline V gene has CDR1 MGHRA and CDR2 YSYEKL. Trimming cost V 4 bases and J 1 base; bases outside gene matches: 16. The CDR3 runs to 21 residues. The CDR3 nucleotides read TGCGCCAGCAGCCCGTCTCCGACTCAACGACAGGGGGCTTCTGGGGCCAACGTCCTGACTTTC. Translation gives CASSPSPTQRQGASGANVLTF.

This chain uses TRBV27 with TRBJ1-2; 10 bases map to TRBD1. Per germline, CDR1 MNHEY and CDR2 SMNVEV (reference sequence). After removal of 6 bases from V and 7 bases from J, the junction contained 8 bases not matched to a gene. CDR3 length equals 14 residues. The CDR3 sequence is CASRDLTGGFGYTF. The CDR3 DNA is TGTGCCAGCAGGGACCTGACAGGGGGCTTTGGCTACACCTTC.

This clone has more than one count but fewer than ten. V is TRBV19 and J is TRBJ1-1; weak D call: TRBD1 (5 bases). Germline CDR1 is LNHDA and CDR2 is SQIVND (reference sequence). This CDR3 is 12 amino acids long. V was trimmed by 3 bases and J by 5 bases, leaving 7 bases between them. CDR3: CASSMGGTEAFF. The DNA for the CDR3 is TGTGCCAGTAGTATGGGGGGAACTGAAGCTTTCTTT.

This clone was observed once. The rearrangement uses TRBV3-1 (or the pseudogene TRBV3-2) and TRBJ1-4, with TRBD1 as a possible D gene (6 bases). With 3 bases removed from V and 3 bases from J, the gap between germline ends came to 8 bases. In germline, CDR1 is LGHDT, CDR2 YNNKEL (reference sequence). There are 14 residues in the CDR3. CDR3 DNA: TGTGCCAGCAGCCAGACAGGACCTAATGAAAAACTGTTTTTT. Its translation: CASSQTGPNEKLFF.

This chain connects TRBV4-2 to TRBJ2-3; 7 bases match TRBD1. V was clipped by 4 bases and J by 3 bases; unmatched bases: 16. Germline lookup yields CDR1 LGHNA and CDR2 YNFKEQ. This CDR3 is 18 amino acids long. The CDR3 spells CASSLVHRGSGLTDTQYF. The DNA for the CDR3 is TGTGCCAGCAGCCTGGTACACAGGGGTTCGGGATTGACAGATACGCAGTATTTT.

This chain joins TRBV7-9 and TRBJ2-1, with TRBD2 matching 11 bases. V trimming: 3 bases; J trimming: 10 bases; junction bases outside the gene matches: 8. CDR1 and CDR2 from the germline V gene are SEHNR and FQNEAQ (reference sequence). The CDR3 sequence is 15 residues long. This CDR3 is CASSLPPSGRMEQFF. In nucleotides, the CDR3 is TGTGCCAGCAGCTTGCCTCCTAGCGGGAGGATGGAGCAGTTCTTC.

The chain couples TRBV3-1 (or the pseudogene TRBV3-2) to TRBJ2-3; weak D call: TRBD2 (5 bases). The V end was cut by 4 bases, the J end by 4 bases, with 18 bases between. The CDR3 length is 16 residues. From germline, CDR1 is LGHDT and CDR2 YNNKEL (reference sequence). The CDR3 DNA follows: TGTGCCAGCAGCCGACGCCTGGTTATCGGGGCAGATACGCAGTATTTT. This gives the protein CASSRRLVIGADTQYF.

This chain uses TRBV9 with TRBJ2-3; D may be TRBD1 (5 bases). V was trimmed by 1 base and J by 3 bases, leaving 9 bases between them. Looked up from germline, CDR1 is SGDLS and CDR2 is YYNGEE. The CDR3 is made up of 14 amino acids. CDR3 bases: TGTGCCAGCAGCGTAATAGGGGCGACAGATACGCAGTATTTT. The encoded protein is CASSVIGATDTQYF. The complete variable domain, with remaining parts taken from reference TRBV9 and TRBJ2-3, reads DSGVTQTPKHLITATGQRVTLRCSPRSGDLSVYWYQQSLDQGLQFLIQYYNGEERAKGNILERFSAQQFPDLHSELNLSSLELGDSALYFCASSVIGATDTQYFGPGTRLTVL.

The chain links TRBV2 to TRBJ1-5, with D perhaps matching TRBD1 (5 bases). The CDR3 runs to 13 residues. The ends were cut back, 4 bases at V and 5 bases at J, with 9 bases in the middle. Germline loops: CDR1 SNHLY, CDR2 FYNNEI. The CDR3 loop reads CASSVTGYQPQHF. Here the CDR3 DNA reads TGTGCCAGCAGTGTAACAGGATATCAGCCCCAGCATTTT. Based on the CDR3 plus reference TRBV2 and TRBJ1-5, the full variable domain is EPEVTQTPSHQVTQMGQEVILRCVPISNHLYFYWYRQILGQKVEFLVSFYNNEISEKSEIFDDQFSVERPDGSNFTLKIRSTKLEDSAMYFCASSVTGYQPQHFGDGTRLSIL.

The chain couples TRBV30 to TRBJ1-2, with 8 positions matching TRBD1. CDR1 and CDR2 from the germline V gene are GTSNPN and SVGIG (reference sequence). CDR3 length equals 15 residues. V was pared by 2 bases and J by 3 bases, with 8 bases of the junction left unmatched. As DNA, the CDR3 is TGTGCCTGGAGTACTTCCCCCAGGGGGCACTATGGCTACACCTTC. This sequence encodes CAWSTSPRGHYGYTF.

This clone was seen a handful of times. The genes are TRBV15 and TRBJ2-7; no definite D call. This CDR3 comprises 13 residues. With 5 bases removed from V and 0 bases from J, the gap between germline ends came to 8 bases. CDR1 and CDR2 from the germline V gene are LNHNV and YYDKDF (reference sequence). CDR3 in amino acids: CATSRSVSYEQYF. The CDR3 DNA reads TGTGCCACCAGCCGATCAGTCTCCTACGAGCAGTACTTC.

The chain's CDR3 is CASSEGLAANYEQYF. CDR3 nucleotides: TGTGCCAGCAGCGAGGGACTAGCGGCGAACTACGAGCAGTACTTC. The chain is built from TRBV5-5 and TRBJ2-7; 11 bases are a match to TRBD2. After removal of 4 bases from V and 3 bases from J, the junction contained 6 bases not matched to a gene. The CDR3 loop spans 15 amino acids. Germline CDR1 reads SGHKS; CDR2 reads YYEKEE (reference sequence).

V is TRBV3-1 (or the pseudogene TRBV3-2) and J is TRBJ2-1, with D tentatively TRBD1 (5 bases). Per the germline V gene, CDR1 is LGHDT and CDR2 is YNNKEL (reference sequence). This CDR3 comprises 14 residues. The ends were cut back, 1 base at V and 7 bases at J, with 11 bases in the middle. Here the CDR3 reads CASSQVSRVNEQFF. The CDR3 coding sequence is TGTGCCAGCAGCCAAGTATCCAGGGTTAATGAGCAGTTCTTC.

CDR3 sequence (DNA): TGTGCCAGCAGCTTAATCAAGCGGGAGCCCTGGCGGGAGCTGTTTTTT. As protein: CASSLIKREPWRELFF. V gene TRBV7-3 combines with J gene TRBJ2-2, with TRBD2 matching 8 bases. The V segment lost 1 base and the J segment 9 bases; nucleotides outside the gene matches: 10. The CDR3 runs 16 residues. Germline lookup yields CDR1 SGHTA and CDR2 FQGTGA.

J is TRBJ1-3 and V is TRBV5-4; D ambiguous. CDR3 length: 12 residues. Germline V lookup: CDR1 SGHNT, CDR2 YYREEE (reference sequence). V lost 0 bases, J lost 7 bases, and 5 bases lay in between. In DNA form, the CDR3 reads TGTGCCAGCAGCTTGGATGAGAACACCATATATTTT. It encodes CASSLDENTIYF.

A single count supports this clone. The chain is built from TRBV13 and TRBJ2-7; weak D call: TRBD2 (6 bases). Germline lookup yields CDR1 PRHDT and CDR2 FYEKMQ (reference sequence). V lost 2 bases and J lost 0, with 11 bases in between. The CDR3 is 15 amino acids. The CDR3, as DNA: TGTGCCAGCAGCTTAAGGGCGGGGAACTCCTACGAGCAGTACTTC. Protein: CASSLRAGNSYEQYF.

This rearrangement joins TRBV27 to TRBJ2-5; TRBD2 matches at 11 bases. The J segment lost 1 base and the V segment lost 4 bases, leaving 2 bases of the junction unmatched. The CDR3 runs 15 residues. Looked up from germline, CDR1 is MNHEY and CDR2 is SMNVEV (reference sequence). CDR3 DNA: TGTGCCAGCAGTTCCGGGACTAGCGGCCAAGAGACCCAGTACTTC. It translates to CASSSGTSGQETQYF.

The chain couples TRBV10-3 to TRBJ2-3; 13 bases map to TRBD2. Germline V gene sequence: CDR1 ENHRY, CDR2 SYGVKD. This CDR3 has 18 amino acids. Losses at the gene ends were 4 bases for V and 3 bases for J; bases not matched to a gene: 10. In DNA, the CDR3 is TGTGCCATCAGTGTGACGGGACTAGCGGGGAGGGAAACAGATACGCAGTATTTT. This sequence encodes CAISVTGLAGRETDTQYF.